These T cell receptor beta chains were read from a single sample in a study of shared clonotypes between healthy human individuals. TCRdb's copy holds only in-frame clones and misses some; the assay was immunoSEQ multiplex PCR. The data hold some 600,000 clones, with roughly 96% observed a single time. The sequenced sample consisted of naive CD8+ T cells sorted from blood. All receptors derive from a woman in her 30s in good health. CDR3s include the opening cysteine and the closing phenylalanine or tryptophan. A D gene is named only where the DNA matches it firmly. Some rows mark clone size as missing; the rest say once, few, many or name a class of expanded clone.

j_gene,d_gene,abundance,v_gene,CDR3nt,CDR3aa
TRBJ2-5,.,.,TRBV6-6,TGTGCCAGCAGGGCAGCGTTACAAGAGACCCAGTACTTC,CASRAALQETQYF
TRBJ2-3,TRBD2,.,TRBV16,TGTGCCAGCACCACATCTACTAGCGAGTCAGATACGCAGTATTTT,CASTTSTSESDTQYF
TRBJ1-2,.,.,TRBV27,TGTGCCAGCAGTTTTGGGGGAAGTGGCTACACCTTC,CASSFGGSGYTF
TRBJ2-1,TRBD2,.,TRBV29-1,TGCAGCGCCGGGAGGAGCGGATTCTACAATGAGCAGTTCTTC,CSAGRSGFYNEQFF
TRBJ2-5,.,.,TRBV5-5,TGTGCCAGCAGCTTGTGGCCCCAAGAGACCCAGTACTTC,CASSLWPQETQYF
TRBJ2-1,.,.,TRBV9,TGTGCCAGGCCACCCGGCGGAAGATACAATGAGCAGTTCTTC,CARPPGGRYNEQFF
TRBJ1-1,TRBD1,.,TRBV19,TGTGCCAGTAGTAACGACAGGGTGAACACTGAAGCTTTCTTT,CASSNDRVNTEAFF
TRBJ2-7,TRBD1,.,TRBV2,TGTGCCAGCAGCCAAGGACAGGGGGCTAGTTACGAGCAGTACTTC,CASSQGQGASYEQYF
TRBJ1-2,.,.,TRBV4-1,TGCGCCAGCAGCCCCCCCGGGCACAGAGCTCTCGGCTACACCTTC,CASSPPGHRALGYTF
TRBJ2-2,.,.,TRBV4-1,TGCGCCAGCAGCCATCGGGGTACCGGGGAGCTGTTTTTT,CASSHRGTGELFF
TRBJ2-3,.,.,TRBV5-1,TGCGCCAGCAGCTTCCCCGTGTCGAGCGTTGAAGATACGCAGTATTTT,CASSFPVSSVEDTQYF
TRBJ1-1,.,.,TRBV5-6,TGTGCCAGCAGCCCGGGAGGCAACACTGAAGCTTTCTTT,CASSPGGNTEAFF
TRBJ2-5,.,once,TRBV5-1,TGCGCCAGCAGACCAGGGACAACCGCTCGCCAAGAGACCCAGTACTTC,CASRPGTTARQETQYF
TRBJ2-1,TRBD2,.,TRBV7-9,TGTGCCAGCGGGACTAGCGGGAGGATCGATGAGCAGTTCTTC,CASGTSGRIDEQFF
TRBJ2-7,TRBD2,.,TRBV6-5,TGTGCCAGCAGTCGCCGGGACTACTCCTACGAGCAGTACTTC,CASSRRDYSYEQYF
TRBJ2-3,TRBD2,.,TRBV7-9,TGTGCCAGCGATGGAACCAAGTGGGGCGGGAGATCCTCAGATACGCAGTATTTT,CASDGTKWGGRSSDTQYF
TRBJ2-1,TRBD2,.,TRBV28,TGTGCCAGCAGTTTTGGAGCGGGAGTTCACAATGAGCAGTTCTTC,CASSFGAGVHNEQFF
TRBJ2-7,.,.,TRBV7-8,TGTGCCAGCACCATCCTCGGGCAGAAAAGCTACGAGCAGTACTTC,CASTILGQKSYEQYF
TRBJ2-7,TRBD2,.,TRBV27,TGTGCCAGCGGGGCGGGAGCTCGTGAGCAGTACTTC,CASGAGAREQYF
TRBJ2-3,TRBD2,.,TRBV2,TGTGCCGGGGGACTAGCGGGAGTCGCGGGTAGCGCAGATACGCAGTATTTT,CAGGLAGVAGSADTQYF
TRBJ2-7,TRBD2,.,TRBV19,TGTGCCAGTAGTGCGGGACTAGCGGGGCCCTACGAGCAGTACTTC,CASSAGLAGPYEQYF
TRBJ2-7,TRBD2,.,TRBV6-4,TGTGCCAGCAGTGGACTAGCCGAGACCTACGAGCAGTACTTC,CASSGLAETYEQYF
TRBJ2-5,TRBD2,.,TRBV4-2,TGTGCCAGCAGCGGGGCTCTTAGCGGGAGGTACCAAGAGACCCAGTACTTC,CASSGALSGRYQETQYF
TRBJ2-1,TRBD2,once,TRBV5-1,TGCGCCAGCAGTTCCGGACTAGGGCCCTACAATGAGCAGTTCTTC,CASSSGLGPYNEQFF
TRBJ1-1,.,.,TRBV9,TGTGCCAGCAGCGTAGGGGCAGGGGTTGTTGGGACTGAAGCTTTCTTT,CASSVGAGVVGTEAFF
TRBJ1-1,TRBD1,once,TRBV7-8,TGTGCCAGCAGTCATCCCCGACAGGGGACGTATGTTGAAGCTTTCTTT,CASSHPRQGTYVEAFF
TRBJ2-7,TRBD2,once,TRBV9,TGTGCCAGCAGCGTAGGGTTAGCGGGAGCCGAGCAGTACTTC,CASSVGLAGAEQYF
TRBJ2-5,.,.,TRBV5-4,TGTGCCAGTTTATCCCAAAAGGAGACCCAGTACTTC,CASLSQKETQYF
TRBJ2-3,.,.,TRBV2,TGTGCCAGCAGTGGAGGGGATAGCACAGATACGCAGTATTTT,CASSGGDSTDTQYF
TRBJ2-7,TRBD2,once,TRBV11-1,TGTGCCAGCAGCTTACCGACTAGCGGGAGTTTCTACGAGCAGTACTTC,CASSLPTSGSFYEQYF
TRBJ1-1,TRBD1,once,TRBV5-4,TGTGCCAGCAGCGGGACAGGGGCTGCCCTTGAAGCTTTCTTT,CASSGTGAALEAFF
TRBJ1-1,.,.,TRBV28,TGTGCCAGCAGTCTACAGGCCTTGCGCACTGAAGCTTTCTTT,CASSLQALRTEAFF
TRBJ1-6,.,.,TRBV4-1,TGCGCCAGCAGCCAGGCGGCCAGCGTCCCTCCAATTTCACCCCTCCACTTT,CASSQAASVPPISPLHF
TRBJ2-3,TRBD2,once,TRBV13,TGTGCCAGCAGCACCGGGACTACCCGCACAGATACGCAGTATTTT,CASSTGTTRTDTQYF
TRBJ2-7,.,.,TRBV6-6,TGTGCCAGCGAGTCTTCCTCCTACGAGCAGTACTTC,CASESSSYEQYF
TRBJ2-1,.,.,TRBV9,TGTGCCAGCAGCTCCCCCCCGGACAGGGAGGGTGAGCAGTTCTTC,CASSSPPDREGEQFF
TRBJ2-7,TRBD2,.,TRBV6-5,TGTGCCAGCAGTTACTCGGGCGGGAGCCTCTCCTACGAGCAGTACTTC,CASSYSGGSLSYEQYF
TRBJ2-1,.,.,TRBV5-1,TGCGCCAGCAGCTTCGACAGCCTCAATGAGCAGTTCTTC,CASSFDSLNEQFF
TRBJ2-7,TRBD2,.,TRBV27,TGTGCCAGCAGTTTAGCGGGAGGGCCGGACGAGCAGTACTTC,CASSLAGGPDEQYF
TRBJ2-2,.,.,TRBV7-8,TGTGCCAGCAGCCTAATGTGGTCGGGGAATGACGGGGAGCTGTTTTTT,CASSLMWSGNDGELFF
TRBJ1-4,TRBD1,.,TRBV28,TGTGCCAGCAGCCAAACGGACAGGGTTTGGGAAAAACTGTTTTTT,CASSQTDRVWEKLFF
TRBJ2-7,.,.,TRBV4-1,TGCGCCAGCAGCCAAGAGCTGACCAACTGGGAGCAGTACTTC,CASSQELTNWEQYF
TRBJ2-3,TRBD2,.,TRBV5-1,TGCGCCAGCAGCACGGGACTAGCGAGCACAGATACGCAGTATTTT,CASSTGLASTDTQYF
TRBJ2-7,TRBD2,.,TRBV27,TGTGCCAGCAGCCCCGGCGCGGGAGGTATGTTCTACGAGCAGTACTTC,CASSPGAGGMFYEQYF
TRBJ2-2,.,.,TRBV4-2,TGTGCCAGCAGCCAGTTTATTGGGAACACCGGGGAGCTGTTTTTT,CASSQFIGNTGELFF
TRBJ1-1,TRBD1,.,TRBV9,TGTGCCAGCAGCGTAGGACAGGGCCGGACTGAAGCTTTCTTT,CASSVGQGRTEAFF
TRBJ2-7,.,.,TRBV7-9,TGTGCCAGCAGCCCCTACAGGGGGGGCTTGATTGACTACGAGCAGTACTTC,CASSPYRGGLIDYEQYF